These 7 T cell receptor beta chains share one sample of origin, sequenced in a study of PD-L1 blockade in urothelial cancer. The data were produced by immunoSEQ multiplex PCR, yet TCRdb's version contains in-frame clones alone and is incomplete. The repertoire includes tens of thousands of clones, 90% of them detected once, and 8% to 10% sits in the top ten. The sequencing used PBMCs, collected around atezolizumab (anti-PD-L1) treatment. These receptors were obtained from a man aged 55 to 70 with urothelial cancer.

The CDR3 here is CATSRDKYRGHYEQYF. The CDR3 nucleotides read TGTGCCACCAGCAGAGATAAATACAGGGGGCATTACGAGCAGTACTTC. The V and J genes are TRBV15 and TRBJ2-7; 9 bases agree with TRBD1. The CDR3 is 16 amino acids. Germline V CDR1 and CDR2: LNHNV, YYDKDF (reference sequence). Germline trimming cut 0 bases from V and 4 bases from J; bases unmatched to any gene: 7.

The chain uses TRBV19 and TRBJ1-2, with D tentatively TRBD1 (6 bases). V was pared by 5 bases and J by 0 bases, with 13 bases between. The CDR3 contains 15 residues. Germline CDR1 reads LNHDA; CDR2 reads SQIVND (reference sequence). CDR3 nucleotides: TGTGCCAGTAGTGGCGACAGGAGTACTAACTATGGCTACACCTTC. Amino acids: CASSGDRSTNYGYTF. Variable domain in full (rest from reference TRBV19 and TRBJ1-2): DGGITQSPKYLFRKEGQNVTLSCEQNLNHDAMYWYRQDPGQGLRLIYYSQIVNDFQKGDIAEGYSVSREKKESFPLTVTSAQKNPTAFYLCASSGDRSTNYGYTFGSGTRLTVV.

The chain recombines TRBV19 with TRBJ2-3, with 11 bases identical to TRBD1. With V trimmed by 0 bases and J by 6 bases, 5 bases remained unmatched. The V gene's germline CDR1 is LNHDA and CDR2 SQIVND (reference sequence). CDR3 length equals 16 residues. The CDR3 coding sequence is TGTGCCAGTAGTATAGATAGGACAGGGGGCGCGGATACGCAGTATTTT. Its translation is CASSIDRTGGADTQYF.

V is TRBV7-3 and J is TRBJ2-1; 7 nucleotides agree with TRBD2. Germline V CDR1 and CDR2: SGHTA, FQGTGA. Trimming at V came to 5 bases and at J to 9 bases, leaving 7 bases not matched to a gene. The CDR3 runs to 13 residues. CDR3 region: CASSPNPGGEQFF. CDR3 nucleotide sequence: TGTGCCAGCAGCCCTAACCCGGGAGGTGAGCAGTTCTTC.

The rearrangement links TRBV9 to TRBJ2-3; tentative D call: TRBD2 (6 bases). Germline CDR1 is SGDLS and CDR2 is YYNGEE. This CDR3 contains 17 residues. V lost 4 bases to trimming and J lost 4 bases, with 22 bases between them. The CDR3 reads CASSPGLAGSTSDTQYF. The DNA of the CDR3 is TGTGCCAGCAGCCCCGGGTTGGCGGGAAGTACTTCAGATACGCAGTATTTT.

V usage is TRBV7-2 and J usage is TRBJ2-7; a weak D match, TRBD1 (6 bases). The V end was cut by 1 base, the J end by 2 bases, with 9 bases between. This CDR3 has 14 amino acids. In germline, CDR1 is SGHTA, CDR2 FQGNSA. The DNA for the CDR3 is TGTGCCAGCAGCTTAGACAGGGTAGCCTACGAGCAGTACTTC. Its translation: CASSLDRVAYEQYF.

V and J are TRBV5-4 and TRBJ2-5; 11 positions match TRBD2. The junction had 10 bases not matched to a gene; V was cut back by 4 bases and J by 2 bases. From germline, CDR1 is SGHNT and CDR2 YYREEE (reference sequence). CDR3 length: 17 amino acids. The CDR3 protein is CASSREGGLADQETQYF. CDR3 nucleotides: TGTGCCAGCAGCCGTGAGGGGGGACTAGCGGATCAAGAGACCCAGTACTTC.